Included here is one TCR beta chain sequence, with context. Its antigen is as yet unknown. This sample stems from a study of tumor-infiltrating lymphocytes in primary liver carcinoma. In the study overall: Tumors were stage T1-T3 N0M0, about 4 to 11 cm across.

Co-extracting RNA and DNA was done with 20-30 mg of unsorted bulk tissue as input. Patients were treatment-naive with chronic HBV infection. Five separate regions were sampled from each tumor. The V and J ends lost 6 bases and 0 bases, in that order; junction bases with no gene match: 3. The CDR3 has 13 residues. CDR1 is DFQATT, CDR2 SNEGSKA, per germline (reference sequence). Total RNA (around 510 ng) served as template for TCR beta cDNA synthesis primed by a constant-region primer. Libraries covering TCR beta were generated through three nested multiplex PCR rounds (using a slightly modified ARM-PCR). TRBV1-TRBV30 forward primers paired with a C-beta reverse primer were used in the first two PCR rounds, which ran roughly 10 cycles each. TCRdb re-called the multiplex PCR reads through MiXCR, storing one row per CDR3 protein. The sample contains under 200,000 distinct CDR3 sequences, 85% of which appear only once.

Overall study results and limits: It was tumor-adjacent and tumor-blood pairs that overlapped less than tumor region pairs did.

The sequencing sample was made of tumor tissue from primary liver carcinoma. The chain joins TRBV20-1 to TRBJ2-3; TRBD1 agrees at 7 bases. This clonotype was obtained from a man between 40 and 49 years old with primary liver carcinoma and hepatitis B virus infection. CDR3 nucleotides: TGCAGTGCGGACAGGACTAGCACAGATACGCAGTATTTT. Its protein is CSADRTSTDTQYF.